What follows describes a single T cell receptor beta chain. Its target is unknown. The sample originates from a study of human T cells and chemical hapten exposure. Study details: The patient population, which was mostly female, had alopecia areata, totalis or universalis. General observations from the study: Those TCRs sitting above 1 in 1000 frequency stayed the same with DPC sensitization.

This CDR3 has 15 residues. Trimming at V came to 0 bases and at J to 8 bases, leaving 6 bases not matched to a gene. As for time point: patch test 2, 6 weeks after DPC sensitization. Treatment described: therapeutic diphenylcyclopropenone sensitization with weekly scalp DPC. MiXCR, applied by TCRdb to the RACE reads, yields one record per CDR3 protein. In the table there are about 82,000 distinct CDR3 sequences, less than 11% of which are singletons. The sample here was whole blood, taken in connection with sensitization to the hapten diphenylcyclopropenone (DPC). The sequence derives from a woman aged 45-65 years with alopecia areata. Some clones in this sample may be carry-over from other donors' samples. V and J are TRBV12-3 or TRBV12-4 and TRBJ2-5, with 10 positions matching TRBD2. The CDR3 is CASSLAASGRPTQYF. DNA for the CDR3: TGTGCCAGCAGTTTAGCGGCTAGCGGGAGACCTACCCAGTACTTC.